This TCR beta chain was captured by sequencing in a study of cytomegalovirus exposure and HLA in healthy donors. Comments on this clone: The antigen remains undetermined.

Vbeta (60) and Jbeta (13) primers were used in the PCR. Sequenced by immunoSEQ multiplex PCR; TCRdb stores in-frame clones only, minus some. The sample holds about 210,000 clones; around 88% are singletons and the top ten take approximately 1.8%. Trimming cost V 4 bases and J 4 bases; bases outside gene matches: 4. Germline V gives CDR1 LGHNA, CDR2 YNFKEQ. This CDR3 is built from 15 residues. General study points: Through in vitro validation, a few CMV-associated chains were shown to be specific for CMV antigens. In a later analysis, V- and J-gene trimming of beta chains associated with a DCLRE1C missense variant, replicated independently. Versus the roughly 700-donor mean, an Asian-associated ancestry cluster reportedly showed fewer N-insertions in a later analysis. According to an earlier analysis, most TCR beta V segments yielded productive rearrangements about 90% or about 30% of the time.

This clonotype was sampled from a man between 40 and 49 years old in good health and CMV-seropositive. The material sequenced was PBMCs. The genes are TRBV4-2 and TRBJ2-3, with 11 nucleotides matching TRBD2. The CDR3 nucleotides are TGTGCCAGCAGCCTTAGCGGGAGGGATGCAGATACGCAGTATTTT. It is translated as CASSLSGRDADTQYF.